The 19 T cell receptor beta chains listed next were all sequenced from one sample in a study of T cell responses to AZD1222 COVID-19 vaccine. Here immunoSEQ multiplex PCR was the method, and the copy in TCRdb shows in-frame clones only, minus some. Seen here are about 130,000 clones, 88% observed once, and the top ten hold 7.6%. This specimen consisted of peripheral blood, obtained on day 0 of AZD1222 vaccination. The receptors originated from an adult in good health.

CDR3 loop: CASTPRGTGDSPLHF. The CDR3 coding sequence is TGTGCCAGCACCCCGAGAGGGACAGGGGACTCACCCCTCCACTTT. The V call is TRBV21-1, the J call TRBJ1-6; the D call of TRBD1 is as the table states it, not checked on the DNA. TRBV21-1 is deemed a pseudogene. The CDR3 loop spans 15 amino acids.

The V and J genes are TRBV6-6 and TRBJ1-1; 9 bases are shared with TRBD1. V shed 2 bases and J 3 bases; nucleotides not matched to a gene: 4. The CDR3 runs 15 residues. Per the germline V gene, CDR1 is MNHNY and CDR2 is SVGAGI (reference sequence). The CDR3 sequence is CASSYGTGLDTEAFF. CDR3 nucleotide sequence: TGTGCCAGCAGTTACGGGACAGGGCTAGACACTGAAGCTTTCTTT.

The chain carries TRBV19 and TRBJ1-2; no clear D gene. CDR1 LNHDA and CDR2 SQIVND come from the germline V gene (reference sequence). Trimming pared 2 bases from V and 5 bases from J, leaving 15 bases between. This CDR3 is built from 15 residues. As DNA, the CDR3 is TGTGCCAGTAGTATACCGGGATTCGCCCCTTATGGCTACACCTTC. It translates to CASSIPGFAPYGYTF.

This chain connects TRBV23-1 to TRBJ2-7; 7 bases are shared with TRBD1. TRBV23-1 is designated an ORF whose function remains uncertain. The length of the CDR3 is 13 residues. V shed 5 bases and J 2 bases; nucleotides not matched to a gene: 3. The DNA of the CDR3 is TGCGCCAGCAGTTCCGACAGGGCCTACGAGCAGTACTTC. Amino acids: CASSSDRAYEQYF.

A single count supports this clone. This chain uses TRBV10-3 with TRBJ2-3; D is unresolved. V gave up 4 bases and J gave up 2 bases, with 10 bases separating them. This CDR3 comprises 14 residues. Germline CDR1 ENHRY, CDR2 SYGVKD. The chain's CDR3 is CAISAGRFTDTQYF. Written as DNA, the CDR3 is TGTGCCATCAGTGCGGGCAGATTCACAGATACGCAGTATTTT.

This chain uses TRBV3-1 (or the pseudogene TRBV3-2) with TRBJ2-7, with 8 nucleotides matching TRBD1. The CDR3 contains 17 residues. The junction had 14 bases not matched to a gene; V was cut back by 2 bases and J by 5 bases. CDR1 and CDR2 from the germline V gene are LGHDT and YNNKEL (reference sequence). CDR3 sequence reads: CASSQFVIGTGSDEQYF. Here the CDR3 DNA reads TGTGCCAGCAGCCAATTTGTAATCGGGACAGGCTCTGACGAGCAGTACTTC.

This CDR3 reads CASSFTIAGGRVDTQYF. CDR3 bases: TGTGCCAGCAGCTTTACGATAGCGGGGGGGCGTGTAGATACGCAGTATTTT. The chain joins TRBV11-2 to TRBJ2-3; TRBD2 matches 11 bases. V was clipped by 3 bases and J by 5 bases; unmatched bases: 10. The CDR3 consists of 17 residues. CDR1 is SGHAT, CDR2 FQNNGV, per germline.

The rearrangement uses TRBV15 and TRBJ2-7; D remains unclear. Germline V lookup: CDR1 LNHNV, CDR2 YYDKDF (reference sequence). The V gene lost 3 bases and the J gene lost 0 bases, with 12 bases spanning the gap. CDR3 length: 15 residues. This chain's CDR3 is CATSSPLTGSYEQYF. For the CDR3, the DNA is TGTGCCACCAGCAGCCCCCTGACGGGCTCCTACGAGCAGTACTTC.

The rearrangement joins TRBV27 to TRBJ2-5; TRBD2 matches 8 bases. This CDR3 is 14 amino acids long. V dropped 6 bases and J dropped 0; count of bases not matched to a gene: 3. Germline-derived CDR1 and CDR2 are MNHEY and SMNVEV (reference sequence). CDR3 coding DNA: TGTGCCAGCAGACTTAGCGGGGACCAAGAGACCCAGTACTTC. Amino acid sequence: CASRLSGDQETQYF.

This chain links TRBV3-1 (or the pseudogene TRBV3-2) with TRBJ1-6; 7 bases line up with TRBD1. With V trimmed by 3 bases and J by 8 bases, 4 bases remained unmatched. CDR1 is LGHDT, CDR2 YNNKEL, per germline (reference sequence). The CDR3 extends over 14 amino acids. The CDR3 here is CASSQVTGYSPLHF. The CDR3 coding sequence is TGTGCCAGCAGCCAGGTGACAGGGTATTCACCCCTCCACTTT.

The chain is built from TRBV23-1 and TRBJ2-6; D might be TRBD2 (6 bases). TRBV23-1 is an open reading frame whose function is uncertain. Trimming shortened V by 8 bases and J by 0 bases, and 32 bases separated the two germline ends. This CDR3 is 22 amino acids long. The CDR3 loop is CASPLEEGRAEFKNSGANVLTF. The CDR3 DNA reads as TGCGCCAGCCCTTTAGAGGAGGGACGGGCGGAATTCAAGAACTCTGGGGCCAACGTCCTGACTTTC.

J is TRBJ1-4 and V is TRBV2; D might be TRBD1 (6 bases). Trimming removed 3 bases at V and 0 bases at J, with 11 bases between. This CDR3 is built from 16 residues. The germline gives CDR1 SNHLY, CDR2 FYNNEI. CDR3 DNA: TGTGCCAGCAGTGACCGAGGGGGGACAACTAATGAAAAACTGTTTTTT. Translation gives CASSDRGGTTNEKLFF.

This chain uses TRBV7-3 with TRBJ2-3, with D uncertain. Trimming stripped 5 bases from V and 8 bases from J, with 11 bases between. Germline V gene data show CDR1 as SGHTA and CDR2 as FQGTGA. This CDR3 contains 12 residues. The CDR3 bases are TGTGCCAGCAGCCCTGACTGGGGTACGCAGTATTTT. Protein: CASSPDWGTQYF. The full variable domain, in which reference TRBV7-3 and TRBJ2-3 provide the parts outside the CDR3, is GAGVSQTPSNKVTEKGKYVELRCDPISGHTALYWYRQSLGQGPEFLIYFQGTGAADDSGLPNDRFFAVRPEGSVSTLKIQRTERGDSAVYLCASSPDWGTQYFGPGTRLTVL.

This chain joins TRBV5-1 and TRBJ2-2, with 9 bases that match TRBD1. V shed 5 bases and J 2 bases; nucleotides not matched to a gene: 7. CDR3 length: 16 amino acids. Germline loops: CDR1 SGHRS, CDR2 YFSETQ. The CDR3 spells CASREGTGSNTGELFF. CDR3 DNA: TGCGCCAGCAGGGAGGGGACAGGGTCTAACACCGGGGAGCTGTTTTTT.

V is TRBV6-4 and J is TRBJ2-1; 8 nucleotides match TRBD2. The CDR3 spans 14 residues. V was clipped by 6 bases and J by 5 bases; unmatched bases: 6. Germline CDR1 MRHNA, CDR2 SNTAGT. CDR3 DNA sequence: TGTGCCAGCAGAAGCGGGAGTAGCGACAATGAGCAGTTCTTC. Its protein product is CASRSGSSDNEQFF.

As regards this clone: This sample also contains other DNA sequences that code for the same CDR3. The chain recombines TRBV11-3 with TRBJ2-3; D gene ambiguous. Germline-derived CDR1 and CDR2 are SGHNT and YENEEA. This CDR3 is 14 amino acids long. V lost 0 bases and J lost 2, with 6 bases in between. This CDR3 reads CASSLDPSTDTQYF. CDR3 DNA sequence: TGTGCCAGCAGCTTAGATCCCTCCACAGATACGCAGTATTTT.

The chain carries TRBV30 and TRBJ1-4; 9 bases map to TRBD1. The germline V gene encodes CDR1 GTSNPN and CDR2 SVGIG (reference sequence). This CDR3 contains 13 residues. V trimming: 6 bases; J trimming: 8 bases; junction bases outside the gene matches: 7. The DNA of the CDR3 is TGTGCCTGTACGACAGGGGGTGACGAAAAACTGTTTTTT. It yields the protein CACTTGGDEKLFF.

In its sample, this clone was seen once. This CDR3 is CASSYRTSTDTQYF. CDR3 bases: TGTGCCAGCAGTTACCGGACTAGCACAGATACGCAGTATTTT. The rearrangement joins TRBV6-5 to TRBJ2-3; D is perhaps TRBD2 (5 bases). The CDR3 loop spans 14 amino acids. V was pared by 2 bases and J by 0 bases, with 6 bases between. Germline V lookup: CDR1 MNHEY, CDR2 SVGAGI.

The V call is TRBV6-2 or TRBV6-3, the J call TRBJ2-2; no firm D call. V gave up 0 bases and J gave up 4 bases, with 6 bases separating them. The CDR3 has 14 amino acids. Germline V gene lookup returns CDR1 MNHEY and CDR2 SVGEGT. CDR3 nucleotides: TGTGCCAGCAGTTACTCGACAACCACCGGGGAGCTGTTTTTT. Protein sequence: CASSYSTTTGELFF.